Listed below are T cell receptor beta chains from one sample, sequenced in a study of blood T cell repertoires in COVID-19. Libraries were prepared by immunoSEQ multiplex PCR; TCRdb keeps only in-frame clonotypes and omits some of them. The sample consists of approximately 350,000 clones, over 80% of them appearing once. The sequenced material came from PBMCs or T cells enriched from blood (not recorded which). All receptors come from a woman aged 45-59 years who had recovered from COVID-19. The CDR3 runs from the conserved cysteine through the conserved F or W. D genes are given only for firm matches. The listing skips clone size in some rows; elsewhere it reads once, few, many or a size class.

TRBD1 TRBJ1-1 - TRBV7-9 CASSSTPGTGNTEAFF TGTGCCAGCAGCTCCACTCCCGGGACAGGGAACACTGAAGCTTTCTTT
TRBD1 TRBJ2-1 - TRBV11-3 CASSWGQGRDEQFF TGTGCCAGCAGCTGGGGACAGGGTCGGGATGAGCAGTTCTTC
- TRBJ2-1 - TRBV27 CASSLLHNEQFF TGTGCCAGCAGTCTACTTCACAATGAGCAGTTCTTC
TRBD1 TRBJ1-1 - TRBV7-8 CASSLTGQGYRGMNTEAFF TGTGCCAGCAGCTTAACGGGACAGGGTTACAGGGGGATGAACACTGAAGCTTTCTTT
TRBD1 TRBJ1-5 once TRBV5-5 CASSFRQGGGNQPQHF TGTGCCAGCAGCTTCAGACAGGGTGGGGGCAATCAGCCCCAGCATTTT
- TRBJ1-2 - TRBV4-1 CASSQDGRGAYGYTF TGCGCCAGCAGCCAAGATGGGCGGGGGGCCTATGGCTACACCTTC
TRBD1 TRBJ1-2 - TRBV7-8 CASSRGGGYGYTF TGTGCCAGCAGCCGAGGGGGCGGCTATGGCTACACCTTC
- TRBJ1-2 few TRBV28 CASSVGGDSGYTF TGTGCCAGCAGCGTGGGGGGAGACTCTGGCTACACCTTC
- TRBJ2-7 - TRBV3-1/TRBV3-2 CASSQGPVQYF TGTGCCAGCAGCCAAGGCCCAGTACAGTACTTC
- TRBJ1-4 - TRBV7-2 CASSLGQGGEKLFF TGTGCCAGCAGCTTGGGTCAGGGAGGTGAAAAACTGTTTTTT
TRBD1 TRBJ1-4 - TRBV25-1 CASGQNEKLFF TGTGCCTCGGGACAGAATGAAAAACTGTTTTTT
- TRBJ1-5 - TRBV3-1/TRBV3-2 CASSQVSGDQPQHF TGTGCCAGCAGCCAAGTCTCGGGGGACCAGCCCCAGCATTTT
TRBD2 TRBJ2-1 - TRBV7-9 CASSLALAGAPGEQFF TGTGCCAGCAGCTTGGCTCTAGCGGGGGCCCCTGGGGAGCAGTTCTTC
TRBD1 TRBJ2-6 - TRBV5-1 CASTPRQGTRLVGGANVLTF TGCGCCAGTACTCCCCGACAGGGCACACGTCTGGTTGGTGGGGCCAACGTCCTGACTTTC
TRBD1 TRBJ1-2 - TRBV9 CASSAGQGSYTF TGTGCCAGCAGCGCGGGACAGGGTAGTTACACCTTC
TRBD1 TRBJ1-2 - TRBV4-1 CASSLSGQGYGYTF TGCGCCAGCAGCCTTAGCGGACAGGGCTATGGCTACACCTTC
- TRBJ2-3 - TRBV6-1 CASSEGALGTDTQYF TGTGCCAGCAGTGAAGGGGCCTTGGGCACAGATACGCAGTATTTT
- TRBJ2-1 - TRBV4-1 CASSQGWRDITEQFF TGCGCCAGCAGCCAAGGCTGGAGGGATATTACTGAGCAGTTCTTC
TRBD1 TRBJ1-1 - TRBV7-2 CASSPTTGGGFTEAFF TGTGCCAGCAGTCCAACCACAGGGGGGGGTTTCACTGAAGCTTTCTTT
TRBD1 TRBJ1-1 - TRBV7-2 CASNLQTGDTEAFF TGTGCCAGCAACCTCCAGACAGGGGACACTGAAGCTTTCTTT
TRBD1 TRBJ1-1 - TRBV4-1 CASSQEGGGFPPAFF TGCGCCAGCAGCCAAGAAGGGGGCGGTTTCCCGCCAGCTTTCTTT
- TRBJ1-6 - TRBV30 CAWSGGSYNSPLHF TGTGCCTGGAGTGGAGGGTCATATAATTCACCCCTCCACTTT
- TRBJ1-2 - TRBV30 CAFPTGAPNYGYTF TGTGCCTTCCCAACTGGGGCTCCTAACTATGGCTACACCTTC
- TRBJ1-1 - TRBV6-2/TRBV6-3 CASSSPVTEAFF TGTGCCAGCAGTTCGCCAGTTACTGAAGCTTTCTTT
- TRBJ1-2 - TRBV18 CASSPLPGQQYYGYTF TGTGCCAGCTCACCCCTTCCAGGACAGCAGTACTATGGCTACACCTTC
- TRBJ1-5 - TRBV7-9 CASSLGARQPQHF TGTGCCAGCAGCTTGGGGGCCCGTCAGCCCCAGCATTTT
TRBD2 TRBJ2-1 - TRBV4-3 CASSQDRLAGYNEQFF TGCGCCAGCAGCCAAGATAGACTAGCGGGCTACAATGAGCAGTTCTTC
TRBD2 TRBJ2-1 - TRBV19 CASSMAGGTYNEQFF TGTGCCAGTAGTATGGCGGGAGGCACTTACAATGAGCAGTTCTTC
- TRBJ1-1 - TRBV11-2 CASSLYGSEAFF TGTGCCAGCAGCTTATACGGGTCTGAAGCTTTCTTT
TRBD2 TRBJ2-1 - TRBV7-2 CASSSRTSGSSYNEQFF TGTGCCAGCAGCTCCCGGACTAGCGGGTCATCCTACAATGAGCAGTTCTTC
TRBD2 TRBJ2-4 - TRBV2 CASNAGTSLESKIF TGTGCCAGCAACGCCGGGACTAGTCTCGAATCGAAGATCTTC
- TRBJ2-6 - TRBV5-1 CASSSRQRKGNGANVLTF TGCGCCAGCAGCTCACGACAGAGGAAGGGGAACGGGGCCAACGTCCTGACTTTC